This T cell receptor (beta chain) originates from a study of cytomegalovirus exposure and HLA in healthy donors. On the study more broadly: In a previous analysis, 95 million to 130 million unique TCR beta sequences were found from about 190 million T cells.

The table lists this clone with a count of one. Its antigen is undetermined. CDR3 length equals 16 residues. Trimming took 5 bases from V and 3 from J; bases not matched to a gene: 9. Germline V lookup: CDR1 MDHEN, CDR2 SYDVKM. The PCR used 60 Vbeta and 13 Jbeta primers. Repertoires were generated with immunoSEQ multiplex PCR, while TCRdb's copy carries only in-frame clones and drops some. The table includes about 190,000 clones, 87% detected once. Study-wide results and caveats: The authors later linked a missense DCLRE1C variant to TCR beta V- and J-gene trimming. It was 164 TCR beta chains that were listed as cytomegalovirus-associated.

Sequenced: PBMCs. The clonotype originates from a man in his thirties or forties in good health and CMV-seronegative. The genes are TRBV28 and TRBJ2-5; 10 bases are a match to TRBD1. CDR3: CASSRGLGTGEETQYF. The DNA of the CDR3 is TGTGCCAGCAGTCGAGGCCTCGGGACAGGGGAAGAGACCCAGTACTTC.